What follows are 5 T cell receptor beta chains derived from one specimen sequenced in a study of T cells in Graves' hyperthyroidism and ophthalmopathy. Amplification of TCR beta CDR3 regions was performed using RNA transcripts as template. Carried out on the TCR CDR3, a first-round RT-PCR used the HTBI primer set. MiXCR, applied by TCRdb to the multiplex PCR reads, yields one record per CDR3 protein. The profile shows about 690,000 distinct CDR3 sequences, 15% to 20% of them singletons. The sequencing sample was made of blood. The receptors originated from a man aged 50 or older with Graves' hyperthyroidism.

This clonotype showed up just a few times. The chain joins TRBV18 to TRBJ2-5, with 9 bases identical to TRBD1. Unmatched junction bases numbered 11, after V lost 4 bases and J lost 5 bases. CDR1 is KGHSH and CDR2 is LQKENI in the germline V gene. This CDR3 region has 16 residues. CDR3 sequence: CASSLLLGTGMETQYF. The CDR3 nucleotides are TGTGCCAGCTCACTCCTTTTGGGGACAGGGATGGAGACCCAGTACTTC.

The sample holds a few counts of this clonotype. V and J are TRBV19 and TRBJ2-3; D remains unclear. The length of the CDR3 is 14 residues. Germline-derived CDR1 and CDR2 are LNHDA and SQIVND (reference sequence). The germline V and J ends were trimmed by 7 bases and 3 bases, with 14 bases remaining between them. The CDR3: CASKLTGATDTQYF. In nucleotides, the CDR3 is TGTGCCAGTAAATTGACCGGAGCTACAGATACGCAGTATTTT.

The gene calls are TRBV20-1 and TRBJ1-5, with D hard to call. The CDR3 loop spans 15 amino acids. The germline V gene encodes CDR1 DFQATT and CDR2 SNEGSKA (reference sequence). The V and J ends lost 2 bases and 3 bases respectively, with 14 bases between them. The DNA for the CDR3 is TGCAGTGCTAGAAGAAGGTTGGCAGTCAATCAGCCCCAGCATTTT. It translates to CSARRRLAVNQPQHF.

This clonotype was picked up many times. The V and J genes are TRBV27 and TRBJ2-7; TRBD2 aligns across 7 bases. CDR1 is MNHEY and CDR2 is SMNVEV in the germline V gene (reference sequence). This CDR3 has 14 amino acids. The trim removed 6 bases at V and 4 bases at J, leaving 9 bases unmatched. As DNA, the CDR3 is TGTGCCAGCAGGCCCGCGGGAGTCGGATACGAGCAGTACTTC. It encodes CASRPAGVGYEQYF.

This clonotype was recorded many times. The V call is TRBV10-3, the J call TRBJ2-1; TRBD2 might be the D (6 bases). Per germline, CDR1 ENHRY and CDR2 SYGVKD. This CDR3 has 14 amino acids. V shed 6 bases and J shed 7 bases, with 16 bases lying between them. The CDR3 DNA reads as TGTGCCATCAGCCTAGCGATAGTCGGGAATGAGCAGTTCTTC. Amino acids: CAISLAIVGNEQFF.